The 18 T cell receptor beta chains reported below all come from one sample, sequenced in a study of cytomegalovirus exposure and HLA in healthy donors (dated by TCRdb to 2016 to 2017). Library creation used the immunoSEQ multiplex PCR assay. The multiplex PCR relied on a mix of 60 forward primers for TCR Vbeta segments and 13 reverse primers for TCR Jbeta segments. Not all clones reach the TCRdb copy of this immuneACCESS table, which keeps in-frame sequences only. Checked studies attribute under half of the gap to unresolved V genes and leave the rest unexplained. The sample yields approximately 150,000 clones; approximately 80% were counted once. Together, the top ten hold more than 2% of the sample. Source material: PBMCs. The receptors shown here come from a boy aged 2 to 10 in good health and CMV-seronegative.

The chain combines TRBV6-5 with TRBJ1-2; the match to TRBD1 covers 9 bases. Germline values: CDR1 MNHEY, CDR2 SVGAGI. The CDR3 extends over 14 amino acids. V dropped 5 bases and J dropped 3; count of bases not matched to a gene: 4. CDR3 DNA sequence: TGTGCCAGCAGTGTAACAGGGGGCGACTATGGCTACACCTTC. This gives the protein CASSVTGGDYGYTF.

The chain has TRBV5-5 and TRBJ1-1; 7 positions agree with TRBD1. The CDR3 runs to 15 residues. Unmatched junction bases numbered 5, after V lost 2 bases and J lost 1 base. CDR1 SGHKS and CDR2 YYEKEE come from the germline V gene (reference sequence). The chain's CDR3 is CASSLGTAKNTEAFF. CDR3 coding DNA: TGTGCCAGCAGCTTAGGGACAGCTAAGAACACTGAAGCTTTCTTT.

The chain uses TRBV5-1 and TRBJ2-1, with D perhaps TRBD2 (5 bases). The CDR3 runs to 14 residues. Germline V CDR1 and CDR2: SGHRS, YFSETQ. The V and J ends lost 0 bases and 4 bases respectively, with 8 bases between them. The CDR3 DNA reads as TGCGCCAGCAGCTTGGGGACTTATTACAATGAGCAGTTCTTC. Protein sequence: CASSLGTYYNEQFF.

The V call is TRBV14, the J call TRBJ2-5; 8 nucleotides agree with TRBD1. Germline V gives CDR1 SGHDN, CDR2 FVKESK. Trimming at V came to 0 bases and at J to 5 bases, leaving 14 bases not matched to a gene. The CDR3 has 18 residues. This CDR3 reads CASSQDRGYRGFGETQYF. DNA for the CDR3: TGTGCCAGCAGCCAAGATCGGGGTTACAGGGGGTTCGGTGAGACCCAGTACTTC.

This clone appeared once. V gene TRBV7-8 combines with J gene TRBJ2-5; 7 bases line up with TRBD1. The CDR3 runs 15 residues. Germline V gene sequence: CDR1 SGHVS, CDR2 FQNEAQ. The J segment lost 3 bases and the V segment lost 4 bases, leaving 8 bases of the junction unmatched. CDR3 amino acids: CASSSHRGGKETQYF. The CDR3 region has the DNA TGTGCCAGCAGCTCACACAGGGGTGGCAAAGAGACCCAGTACTTC.

The V and J genes are TRBV18 and TRBJ1-5; D ambiguous. Germline V gene data show CDR1 as KGHSH and CDR2 as LQKENI. CDR3 length equals 13 residues. Trimming left V 6 bases short and J 2 bases short, with 8 bases between. CDR3 protein: CASSWEGNQPQHF. The CDR3 nucleotides are TGTGCCAGCTCGTGGGAGGGCAATCAGCCCCAGCATTTT.

The chain has TRBV28 and TRBJ2-5; D might be TRBD1 (6 bases). The length of the CDR3 is 15 residues. The V end was cut by 8 bases, the J end by 2 bases, with 18 bases between. CDR1 MDHEN and CDR2 SYDVKM come from the germline V gene. This CDR3 is CASGPEGQGQETQYF. CDR3 DNA: TGTGCCAGCGGACCCGAGGGCCAGGGGCAAGAGACCCAGTACTTC.

This chain uses TRBV19 with TRBJ2-7; a possible D gene is TRBD2 (5 bases). V was pared by 2 bases and J by 6 bases, with 23 bases between. This CDR3 is 17 amino acids long. Germline CDR1 reads LNHDA; CDR2 reads SQIVND (reference sequence). The CDR3 sequence: CASSISALGVPGFEQYF. CDR3 in DNA: TGTGCCAGTAGTATATCCGCCCTCGGTGTACCGGGGTTCGAGCAGTACTTC. Filled out from reference TRBV19 and TRBJ2-7, the complete variable domain reads DGGITQSPKYLFRKEGQNVTLSCEQNLNHDAMYWYRQDPGQGLRLIYYSQIVNDFQKGDIAEGYSVSREKKESFPLTVTSAQKNPTAFYLCASSISALGVPGFEQYFGPGTRLTVT.

Comments on this clone: Compared with germline, one end of the junction differs, possibly owing to a read error. DNA of the CDR3: TGCGCCAGCAGCCGGGACTCTAAGGTAAACTTC. Protein sequence: CASSRDSKVNF. The gene calls are TRBV5-1 and TRBJ2-7, with D maybe TRBD2 (6 bases). The CDR3 length is 11 residues. In germline, CDR1 is SGHRS, CDR2 YFSETQ.

The chain joins TRBV5-1 to TRBJ1-2, with TRBD1 identical over 10 bases. The length of the CDR3 is 17 residues. Per germline, CDR1 SGHRS and CDR2 YFSETQ. Trimming cost V 6 bases and J 6 bases; bases outside gene matches: 17. The chain's CDR3 is CASTLIWDRGDEDGYTF. CDR3 DNA: TGCGCCAGCACCCTCATTTGGGACAGGGGCGACGAGGATGGCTACACCTTC.

CDR3 amino acids: CASSRQGWEYGYTF. The CDR3 coding sequence is TGTGCCAGCAGTAGACAGGGATGGGAATATGGCTACACCTTC. The chain recombines TRBV5-4 with TRBJ1-2; TRBD1 matches 7 bases. The junction had 9 bases not matched to a gene; V was cut back by 5 bases and J by 5 bases. The CDR3 runs 14 residues. Germline lookup yields CDR1 SGHNT and CDR2 YYREEE (reference sequence).

The chain has TRBV11-3 and TRBJ2-3, with D perhaps matching TRBD2 (6 bases). Trimming shortened V by 3 bases and J by 4 bases, and 8 bases separated the two germline ends. In germline, CDR1 is SGHNT, CDR2 YENEEA. The CDR3 has 13 residues. CDR3 DNA: TGTGCCAGCAGCTTGCGGGAATCAGATACGCAGTATTTT. Protein: CASSLRESDTQYF.

V and J are TRBV2 and TRBJ2-7, with D unresolved. The germline V gene encodes CDR1 SNHLY and CDR2 FYNNEI. Trimming removed 8 bases at V and 2 bases at J, with 10 bases between. The CDR3 runs 12 residues. The DNA of the CDR3 is TGTGCCAGCCATTCCCTAACCTACGAGCAGTACTTC. Its protein is CASHSLTYEQYF.

The gene calls are TRBV28 and TRBJ2-5; 13 bases line up with TRBD2. The DNA end lines up better with TRBJ2-7; the J call may be wrong. Per germline, CDR1 MDHEN and CDR2 SYDVKM. The CDR3 runs to 16 residues. The CDR3 DNA follows: TGTGCCAGCAGCCGGTTTCCGGGACTAGCGGGACGCGAGCAGTACTTC. Translating gives CASSRFPGLAGREQYF.

The chain couples TRBV6-1 to TRBJ2-3, with 8 positions matching TRBD2. Looked up from germline, CDR1 is MNHNS and CDR2 is SASEGT. This CDR3 is 15 amino acids long. The V gene end was trimmed by 4 bases and the J gene end by 1 base; junction bases not matched to a gene: 4. As DNA, the CDR3 is TGTGCCAGCAGTGCCGGGGGGGCCGGCACAGATACGCAGTATTTT. As protein: CASSAGGAGTDTQYF.

The chain uses TRBV6-6 and TRBJ1-6; D is undetermined. Per germline, CDR1 MNHNY and CDR2 SVGAGI (reference sequence). The V end was cut by 8 bases, the J end by 7 bases, with 12 bases between. CDR3 size: 13 residues. The CDR3 sequence: CASGFKTNSPLHF. The CDR3, as DNA: TGTGCCAGCGGCTTCAAGACAAATTCACCCCTCCACTTT.

This chain links TRBV28 with TRBJ1-3; 7 bases map to TRBD1. V gave up 3 bases and J gave up 0 bases; unmatched junction bases: 5. Germline V gives CDR1 MDHEN, CDR2 SYDVKM. The CDR3 extends over 16 amino acids. The CDR3 loop is CASSFASGGSGNTIYF. In DNA form, the CDR3 reads TGTGCCAGCAGTTTTGCATCAGGGGGCTCTGGAAACACCATATATTTT.

The chain is built from TRBV19 and TRBJ2-1, with 7 bases fitting TRBD2. Germline-derived CDR1 and CDR2 are LNHDA and SQIVND (reference sequence). The V gene end was trimmed by 5 bases and the J gene end by 4 bases; junction bases not matched to a gene: 14. This CDR3 is built from 17 residues. The CDR3 sequence is CASSPALAGVLYNEQFF. CDR3 DNA: TGTGCCAGTAGTCCCGCGCTGGCGGGGGTGTTATACAATGAGCAGTTCTTC.